This entry lists 26 T cell receptor beta chains sequenced from one sample in a study of OX40 agonist ivuxolimab in advanced cancers. Some clones are missing from TCRdb's copy, which holds only in-frame ones; the method was immunoSEQ multiplex PCR. The sample shows about 81,000 clones, roughly 91% of them seen only once. The sample here was CD4+ or CD8+ T cells sorted from blood, taken in a trial of the OX40 agonist ivuxolimab. These TCRs come from an adult with an advanced solid tumor such as melanoma, head and neck, liver or kidney cancer.

V is TRBV10-3 and J is TRBJ1-2, with TRBD1 matching 7 bases. The germline V gene has CDR1 ENHRY and CDR2 SYGVKD. The CDR3 spans 12 residues. V lost 7 bases, J lost 8 bases, and 7 bases stayed unmatched. The CDR3 sequence: CAINTGAEGYTF. The CDR3 nucleotides read TGTGCCATCAACACAGGGGCGGAGGGCTACACCTTC.

J is TRBJ2-7 and V is TRBV7-9; no definite D call. Germline loops: CDR1 SEHNR, CDR2 FQNEAQ (reference sequence). The CDR3 spans 16 residues. V dropped 4 bases and J dropped 0 bases, with 16 bases sitting between them. The CDR3 is CASSSILQRSSYEQYF. In DNA, the CDR3 is TGTGCCAGCAGCTCCATCTTACAGAGATCCTCCTACGAGCAGTACTTC.

V is TRBV7-2 and J is TRBJ2-1; no clear D. CDR3 length: 12 residues. Per germline, CDR1 SGHTA and CDR2 FQGNSA. V was shortened by 0 bases and J by 8 bases, with 5 bases between the two germline ends. CDR3 DNA: TGTGCCAGCAGCTTAGCCTTCGATGAGCAGTTCTTC. The encoded protein is CASSLAFDEQFF.

This clone was seen only once. CDR3 protein: CASSKAGLAGGPDTQYF. The CDR3 coding sequence is TGTGCCAGCAGCAAAGCCGGGCTAGCGGGAGGGCCAGATACGCAGTATTTT. The chain employs TRBV21-1 and TRBJ2-3; no check of the table's D call, TRBD2, against the DNA was made. TRBV21-1 is listed as a pseudogene. This CDR3 spans 17 amino acids.

This chain links TRBV18 with TRBJ2-3; D is ambiguous. This CDR3 is 14 amino acids long. The germline V and J ends were trimmed by 3 bases and 5 bases, with 12 bases remaining between them. The germline V gene encodes CDR1 KGHSH and CDR2 LQKENI. CDR3 sequence reads: CASSPQDSGDTQYF. The DNA for the CDR3 is TGTGCCAGCTCACCCCAAGACTCCGGAGATACGCAGTATTTT.

The chain recombines TRBV7-9 with TRBJ2-7, with 8 nucleotides matching TRBD2. The germline gives CDR1 SEHNR, CDR2 FQNEAQ (reference sequence). This CDR3 is 15 amino acids long. V dropped 5 bases and J dropped 4; count of bases not matched to a gene: 10. The CDR3 sequence is CASSTSGGHDYEQYF. The CDR3 nucleotides read TGTGCCAGCAGCACCAGCGGGGGACACGATTACGAGCAGTACTTC.

This chain links TRBV5-6 with TRBJ2-2; D is perhaps TRBD1 (6 bases). Germline V gives CDR1 SGHDT, CDR2 YYEEEE. Deletions cut 5 bases from V and 1 base from J, with 12 bases between. CDR3 length equals 15 residues. The CDR3 DNA is TGTGCCAGCAGTCAAGGGGGACGGAACACCGGGGAGCTGTTTTTT. This gives the protein CASSQGGRNTGELFF.

The chain employs TRBV10-2 and TRBJ1-1; TRBD1 might be the D (5 bases). Germline loops: CDR1 WSHSY, CDR2 SAAADI. CDR3 length equals 14 residues. The V gene lost 8 bases and the J gene lost 4 bases, with 17 bases spanning the gap. CDR3 protein: CASEISVGGTEAFF. CDR3 nucleotide sequence: TGCGCCAGCGAAATCTCGGTGGGGGGCACTGAAGCTTTCTTT.

This chain links TRBV7-9 with TRBJ1-5; tentatively, D is TRBD1 (5 bases). Trimming took off 4 bases at V and 3 bases at J, with 10 bases between the two ends. The germline gives CDR1 SEHNR, CDR2 FQNEAQ (reference sequence). CDR3 length: 14 amino acids. The CDR3 DNA follows: TGTGCCAGCAGCTCGAATGGGGCCAATCAGCCCCAGCATTTT. It yields the protein CASSSNGANQPQHF.

This clone showed up just once. The chain employs TRBV21-1 and TRBJ2-7; the table's D call of TRBD2 was not tested on the DNA. TRBV21-1 is classified as a pseudogene. The CDR3 has 15 residues. The CDR3 region is CASPSAGLAGDEQYF. CDR3 coding DNA: TGTGCCAGCCCCTCGGCGGGACTAGCGGGAGACGAGCAGTACTTC.

V and J are TRBV9 and TRBJ1-2; unclear D gene. CDR1 and CDR2 from the germline V gene are SGDLS and YYNGEE. This CDR3 region has 12 residues. V dropped 0 bases and J dropped 7 bases, with 7 bases sitting between them. Here the CDR3 reads CASSVDGFGYTF. For the CDR3, the DNA is TGTGCCAGCAGCGTAGATGGGTTTGGCTACACCTTC.

The rearrangement uses TRBV11-2 and TRBJ2-1; weak D call: TRBD1 (5 bases). Germline-derived CDR1 and CDR2 are SGHAT and FQNNGV. The length of the CDR3 is 13 residues. Between the trimmed V and J ends, which lost 2 bases and 5 bases, there was a span of 7 bases. The CDR3 reads CASSLQGDNEQFF. The CDR3 DNA follows: TGTGCCAGCAGCTTACAAGGGGACAATGAGCAGTTCTTC.

V and J are TRBV7-6 and TRBJ2-1, with D perhaps given as TRBD1 or TRBD2 (6 bases each). V gave up 5 bases and J gave up 4 bases, with 18 bases separating them. This CDR3 spans 16 amino acids. Per germline, CDR1 SGHVS and CDR2 FNYEAQ. The CDR3 DNA reads TGTGCCAGCAGCCCTTTAGGGGGGAGTGAGTACAATGAGCAGTTCTTC. It codes for CASSPLGGSEYNEQFF.

The chain combines TRBV5-5 with TRBJ1-1; no firm D call. Germline V gives CDR1 SGHKS, CDR2 YYEKEE (reference sequence). The ends were cut back, 1 base at V and 4 bases at J, with 14 bases in the middle. This CDR3 comprises 15 residues. The CDR3 nucleotides are TGTGCCAGCAGCTTGTTTTTGGGCTCGGGCACTGAAGCTTTCTTT. Amino acids: CASSLFLGSGTEAFF.

The chain recombines TRBV9 with TRBJ1-5, with D perhaps matching TRBD1 (6 bases). Trimming took 0 bases from V and 0 from J, leaving 7 bases between them. Germline assignment: CDR1 SGDLS and CDR2 YYNGEE. This CDR3 comprises 15 residues. The CDR3 region is CASSVGTASNQPQHF. The CDR3 nucleotides read TGTGCCAGCAGCGTAGGGACAGCTAGCAATCAGCCCCAGCATTTT. Supplemented by reference TRBV9 and TRBJ1-5, the full variable domain reads DSGVTQTPKHLITATGQRVTLRCSPRSGDLSVYWYQQSLDQGLQFLIQYYNGEERAKGNILERFSAQQFPDLHSELNLSSLELGDSALYFCASSVGTASNQPQHFGDGTRLSIL.

The V gene is TRBV19, the J gene TRBJ2-5; TRBD2 matches 10 bases. Trimming took 5 bases from V and 1 from J; bases not matched to a gene: 7. The CDR3 is 16 residues long. From germline, CDR1 is LNHDA and CDR2 SQIVND (reference sequence). CDR3 region: CASSPSSGRIQETQYF. The CDR3 DNA reads TGTGCCAGTAGTCCTAGTAGCGGGAGGATCCAAGAGACCCAGTACTTC.

This chain uses TRBV5-5 with TRBJ2-7; 9 nucleotides match TRBD1. Unmatched junction bases numbered 9, after V lost 1 base and J lost 4 bases. The CDR3 is made up of 16 amino acids. In germline, CDR1 is SGHKS, CDR2 YYEKEE (reference sequence). CDR3 sequence: CASSLRPGTGIYEQYF. The CDR3 DNA follows: TGTGCCAGCAGCTTGAGGCCCGGGACAGGGATTTACGAGCAGTACTTC.

This clone showed up just a few times. The conserved final phenylalanine or tryptophan is absent from the CDR3, which likely points to a read error. Because the CDR3's place on the DNA is in doubt, the DNA is left out and the CDR3 is given as listed by TCRdb. The V gene is TRBV4-1, the J gene TRBJ1-2. Germline CDR1 and CDR2: MGHRA and YSYEKL. The CDR3 has 11 residues if both end residues are counted. This chain's CDR3 is CASSQEIDFRI.

This clone came up once. The chain employs TRBV11-2 and TRBJ1-2; tentatively, D is TRBD1 (5 bases). Trimming shortened V by 3 bases and J by 8 bases, and 16 bases separated the two germline ends. The CDR3 has 14 residues. The germline V gene encodes CDR1 SGHAT and CDR2 FQNNGV. Here the CDR3 DNA reads TGTGCCAGCAGCTTTTCCGGGGGAGTCAGGGGCTACACCTTC. It specifies CASSFSGGVRGYTF.

This clone was observed a handful of times. The rearrangement joins TRBV7-9 to TRBJ1-5; D not resolved. The CDR3 is 13 residues long. Per the germline V gene, CDR1 is SEHNR and CDR2 is FQNEAQ (reference sequence). V was trimmed by 2 bases and J by 7 bases, leaving 9 bases between them. This CDR3 reads CASSLSDYQPQHF. CDR3 sequence (DNA): TGTGCCAGCAGCTTATCTGATTACCAGCCCCAGCATTTT.

CDR3: CASSLSSGSSIFTDTQYF. CDR3 in DNA: TGTGCCAGCAGTTTATCGAGCGGCTCTTCGATTTTCACAGATACGCAGTATTTT. This chain connects TRBV27 to TRBJ2-3; the D gene is possibly TRBD2 (5 bases). Deletions cut 0 bases from V and 2 bases from J, with 18 bases between. The CDR3 loop spans 18 amino acids. Germline CDR1 MNHEY, CDR2 SMNVEV (reference sequence).

This rearrangement joins TRBV6-5 to TRBJ1-1; the D is unclear. Per germline, CDR1 MNHEY and CDR2 SVGAGI. The germline V and J ends were trimmed by 7 bases and 1 base, with 10 bases remaining between them. The CDR3 length is 13 residues. CDR3 sequence reads: CASTATGNTEAFF. The DNA for the CDR3 is TGTGCCAGCACCGCTACGGGGAACACTGAAGCTTTCTTT.

The chain links TRBV7-9 to TRBJ2-7; the D gene is possibly TRBD1 (6 bases). This CDR3 region has 13 residues. Trimming shortened V by 5 bases and J by 5 bases, and 13 bases separated the two germline ends. Per germline, CDR1 SEHNR and CDR2 FQNEAQ (reference sequence). The CDR3 bases are TGTGCCAGCAGCCCCCCCCAGGGGAACGAGCAGTACTTC. This encodes CASSPPQGNEQYF.

This clone has only one observation. CDR3 amino acids: CSAGESPEQYF. The CDR3, as DNA: TGCAGTGCTGGGGAATCTCCCGAGCAGTACTTC. This sequence joins TRBV20-1 and TRBJ2-7; D gene ambiguous. V was pared by 5 bases and J by 6 bases, with 11 bases between. CDR3 length: 11 amino acids. Germline lookup yields CDR1 DFQATT and CDR2 SNEGSKA (reference sequence).

V gene TRBV7-5 combines with J gene TRBJ2-1; the table's D call, TRBD1, has no DNA check behind it. TRBV7-5 is classified as a pseudogene. This CDR3 has 14 residues. The CDR3 sequence: CARTQAGQWDEQFF. CDR3 bases: TGTGCCAGAACCCAAGCCGGACAGTGGGATGAGCAGTTCTTC.

The V call is TRBV4-1, the J call TRBJ1-5, with D unresolved. The germline V and J ends were trimmed by 0 bases and 0 bases, with 15 bases remaining between them. The CDR3 covers 18 residues. Germline-derived CDR1 and CDR2 are MGHRA and YSYEKL. This CDR3 reads CASSQERGSFYSNQPQHF. CDR3 DNA sequence: TGCGCCAGCAGCCAAGAGAGAGGGAGCTTCTATAGCAATCAGCCCCAGCATTTT.